This T cell receptor (beta chain) was retrieved from a study of cytomegalovirus exposure and HLA in healthy donors. This clone was detected a few times. Its antigen is not identified. Sequencing used immunoSEQ multiplex PCR; TCRdb keeps in-frame clones, though not all of them. This sample carries 150,000 to 200,000 clones, roughly 88% of them seen once, and the ten largest clones take more than 1.1%. V was cut by 1 base and J by 10 bases, with 8 bases left in between. Germline CDR1 reads SGHAT; CDR2 reads FQDESV (reference sequence). This CDR3 has 12 amino acids. Overall study results and limits: Reports indicated that the classifier achieved high specificity and sensitivity in diagnosing cytomegalovirus status.

This clonotype originated in a woman aged 18 to 35 in good health and CMV-seronegative. The V gene is TRBV11-1, the J gene TRBJ1-3; D call uncertain. What was sequenced was PBMCs. The CDR3 bases are TGTGCCAGCAGCTTAGAACCCGGGACCATATATTTT. This sequence encodes CASSLEPGTIYF.